This is a list of T cell receptor beta chains from one sample in a study of neurological immune-mediated disorders. Each CDR3 protein gets one entry after TCRdb re-called the 5' RACE reads with MiXCR. The sample carries about 44,000 distinct CDR3 sequences, 20% to 25% recorded once. The sample consisted of PBMCs. The receptors come from a man between 60 and 75 years old with HTLV-1-associated myelopathy (HAM/TSP). Both conserved end residues are part of each CDR3. Fields, in order: CDR3 protein, V gene, clone size. The listing skips clone size in some rows; elsewhere it reads once, few, many or a size class.

CASSLRTNQETQYF	TRBV12-3/TRBV12-4	many
CSAVDSSFNYGYTF	TRBV20-1	many
CASSLVFGRQPQHF	TRBV27	many
CSASPWTGPYEQYF	TRBV20-1	many
CASSLSGLSVGYEQYF	TRBV7-9	many
CASSFRDSTSGSYNEQFF	TRBV7-6	NA
CASSLELATDTQYF	TRBV5-5	NA
CTKWKRYEQFF	TRBV29-1	many
CASSRGNKNIQYF	TRBV7-9	many
CSAREARGQGYGYTF	TRBV20-1	many
CASSGTYMNTEAFF	TRBV28	many
CASRTSSWGTDTQYF	TRBV6-1	NA
CASSPPGDKNIQYF	TRBV5-1	few
CASSDVGDIYGYTF	TRBV10-2	NA
CASSQNTDWNQPQHF	TRBV5-5	few
CASSELAGVHNEQFF	TRBV6-1	few
CASSFRDSNQPQHF	TRBV12-3/TRBV12-4	many
CSSRMGFGTKDEQYF	TRBV29-1	many
CASSLGADTQYF	TRBV5-1	once
CASSVGPASYEQYF	TRBV9	many
CASSLRANEQFF	TRBV12-3/TRBV12-4	many
CSVEDGEPSSYEQYF	TRBV29-1	many
CASSLRGPRETQYF	TRBV5-1	many
CASSASDSSVFF	TRBV6-6	few
CAISEGLYNQPQHF	TRBV10-3	many
CASSSTGPSPLFSPLHF	TRBV6-5	many
CASSYLRGASTDTQYF	TRBV6-2/TRBV6-3	many
CASSVDSPGELFF	TRBV18	few
CASSRDSTNTEAFF	TRBV5-1	many
CATLGPANTQYF	TRBV6-5	NA
CAISESINPTGRSYEQYF	TRBV10-3	many
CASSKSLVLPTYNEQFF	TRBV7-2	NA
CASSHGLSTGELFF	TRBV4-1	few